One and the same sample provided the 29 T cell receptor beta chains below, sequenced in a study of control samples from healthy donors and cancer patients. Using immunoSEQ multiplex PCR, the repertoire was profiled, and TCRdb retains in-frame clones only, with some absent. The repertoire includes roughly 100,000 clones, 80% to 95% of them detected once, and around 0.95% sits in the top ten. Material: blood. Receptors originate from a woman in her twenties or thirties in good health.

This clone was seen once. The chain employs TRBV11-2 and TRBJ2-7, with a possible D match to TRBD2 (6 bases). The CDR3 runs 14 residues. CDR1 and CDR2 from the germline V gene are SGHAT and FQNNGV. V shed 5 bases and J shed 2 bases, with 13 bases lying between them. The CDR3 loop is CASSRTRGTYEQYF. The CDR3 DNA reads TGTGCCAGCAGCCGGACGCGGGGTACCTACGAGCAGTACTTC.

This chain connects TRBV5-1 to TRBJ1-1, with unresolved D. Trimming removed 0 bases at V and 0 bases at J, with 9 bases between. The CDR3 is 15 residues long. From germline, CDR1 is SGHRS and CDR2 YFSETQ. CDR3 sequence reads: CASSLDGVMNTEAFF. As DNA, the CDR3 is TGCGCCAGCAGCTTGGACGGAGTTATGAACACTGAAGCTTTCTTT.

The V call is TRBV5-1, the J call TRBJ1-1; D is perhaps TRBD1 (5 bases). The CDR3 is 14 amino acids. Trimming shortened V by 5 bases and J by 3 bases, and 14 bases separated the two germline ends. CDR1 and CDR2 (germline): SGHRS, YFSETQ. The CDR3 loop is CASSPTGIDTEAFF. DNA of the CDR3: TGCGCCAGCAGTCCTACAGGAATAGACACTGAAGCTTTCTTT.

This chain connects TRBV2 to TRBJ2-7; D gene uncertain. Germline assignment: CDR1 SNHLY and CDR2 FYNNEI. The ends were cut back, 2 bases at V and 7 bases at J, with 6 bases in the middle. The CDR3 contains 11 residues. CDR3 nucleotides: TGTGCCAGCAGTGAATCCCCGGAGCAGTACTTC. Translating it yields CASSESPEQYF.

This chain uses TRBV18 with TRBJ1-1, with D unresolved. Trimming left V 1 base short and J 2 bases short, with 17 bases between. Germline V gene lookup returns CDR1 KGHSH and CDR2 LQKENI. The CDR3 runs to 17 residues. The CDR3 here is CASSPLIYGSENTEAFF. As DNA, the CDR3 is TGTGCCAGCTCACCACTGATATACGGTTCCGAAAACACTGAAGCTTTCTTT.

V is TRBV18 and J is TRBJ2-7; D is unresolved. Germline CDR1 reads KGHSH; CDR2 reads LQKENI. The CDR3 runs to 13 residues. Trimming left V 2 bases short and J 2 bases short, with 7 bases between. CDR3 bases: TGTGCCAGCTCACCAGGCGATCCCTACGAGCAGTACTTC. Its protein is CASSPGDPYEQYF.

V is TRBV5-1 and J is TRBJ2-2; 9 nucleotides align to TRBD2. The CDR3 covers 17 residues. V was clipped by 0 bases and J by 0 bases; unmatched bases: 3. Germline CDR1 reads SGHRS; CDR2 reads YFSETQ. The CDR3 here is CASSLASGNANTGELFF. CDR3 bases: TGCGCCAGCAGCTTGGCTAGCGGGAACGCGAACACCGGGGAGCTGTTTTTT.

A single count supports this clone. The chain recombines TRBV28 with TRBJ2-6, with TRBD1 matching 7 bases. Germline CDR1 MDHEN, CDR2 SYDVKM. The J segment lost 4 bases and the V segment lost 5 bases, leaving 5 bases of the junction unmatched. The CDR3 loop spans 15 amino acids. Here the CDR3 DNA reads TGTGCCAGCAGTATTACAGGGGCCGGGGCCAACGTCCTGACTTTC. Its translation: CASSITGAGANVLTF.

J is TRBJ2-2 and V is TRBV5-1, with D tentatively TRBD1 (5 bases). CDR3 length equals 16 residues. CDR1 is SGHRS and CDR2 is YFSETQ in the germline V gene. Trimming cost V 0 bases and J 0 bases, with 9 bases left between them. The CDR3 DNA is TGCGCCAGCAGCTTGGTTTCAGGGTCGAACACCGGGGAGCTGTTTTTT. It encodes CASSLVSGSNTGELFF.

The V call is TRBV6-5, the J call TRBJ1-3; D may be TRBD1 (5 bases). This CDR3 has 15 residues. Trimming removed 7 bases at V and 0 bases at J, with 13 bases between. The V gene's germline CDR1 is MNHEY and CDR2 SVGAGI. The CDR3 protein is CASIQTGHSGNTIYF. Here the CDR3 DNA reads TGTGCCAGCATCCAAACAGGACACTCTGGAAACACCATATATTTT.

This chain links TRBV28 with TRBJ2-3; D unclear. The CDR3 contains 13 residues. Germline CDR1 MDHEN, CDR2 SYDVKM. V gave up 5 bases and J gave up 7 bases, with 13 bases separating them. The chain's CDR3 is CASSLPATNTQYF. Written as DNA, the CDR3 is TGTGCCAGCAGTCTCCCGGCCACCAATACGCAGTATTTT.

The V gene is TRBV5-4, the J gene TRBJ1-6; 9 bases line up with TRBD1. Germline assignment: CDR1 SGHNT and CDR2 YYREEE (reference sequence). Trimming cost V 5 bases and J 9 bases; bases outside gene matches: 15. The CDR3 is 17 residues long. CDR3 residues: CASRYEQGAGVVSPLHF. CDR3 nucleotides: TGTGCCAGCAGATACGAACAGGGGGCTGGCGTTGTTTCACCCCTCCACTTT.

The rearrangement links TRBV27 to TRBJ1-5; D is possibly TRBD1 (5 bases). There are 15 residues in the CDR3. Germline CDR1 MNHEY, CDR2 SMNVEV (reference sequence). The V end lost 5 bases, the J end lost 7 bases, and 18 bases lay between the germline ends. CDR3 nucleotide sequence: TGTGCCAGCAGTGAATATAGGAGGGGCGGACAGCCCCAGCATTTT. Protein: CASSEYRRGGQPQHF.

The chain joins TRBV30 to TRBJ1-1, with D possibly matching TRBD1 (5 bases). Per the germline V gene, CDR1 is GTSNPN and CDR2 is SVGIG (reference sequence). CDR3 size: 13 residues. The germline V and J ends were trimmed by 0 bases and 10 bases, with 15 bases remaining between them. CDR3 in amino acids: CAWSVLWGRGAFF. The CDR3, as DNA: TGTGCCTGGAGTGTATTATGGGGGAGGGGAGCTTTCTTT.

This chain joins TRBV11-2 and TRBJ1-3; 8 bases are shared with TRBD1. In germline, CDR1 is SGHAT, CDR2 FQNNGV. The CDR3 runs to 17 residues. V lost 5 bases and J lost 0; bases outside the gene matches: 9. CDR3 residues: CASSHRTGRSSGNTIYF. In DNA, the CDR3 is TGTGCCAGCAGCCATCGGACAGGGAGAAGCTCTGGAAACACCATATATTTT.

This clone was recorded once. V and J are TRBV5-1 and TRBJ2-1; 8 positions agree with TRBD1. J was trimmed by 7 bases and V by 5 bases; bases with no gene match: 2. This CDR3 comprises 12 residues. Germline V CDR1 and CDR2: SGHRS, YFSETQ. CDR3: CASRTGENEQFF. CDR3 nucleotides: TGCGCCAGCAGGACAGGGGAAAATGAGCAGTTCTTC.

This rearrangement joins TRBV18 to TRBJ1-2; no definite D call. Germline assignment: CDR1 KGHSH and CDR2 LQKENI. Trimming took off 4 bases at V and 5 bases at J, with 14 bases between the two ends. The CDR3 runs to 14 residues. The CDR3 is CASSLSRGPYGYTF. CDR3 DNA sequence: TGTGCCAGCTCACTAAGCCGAGGACCTTATGGCTACACCTTC.

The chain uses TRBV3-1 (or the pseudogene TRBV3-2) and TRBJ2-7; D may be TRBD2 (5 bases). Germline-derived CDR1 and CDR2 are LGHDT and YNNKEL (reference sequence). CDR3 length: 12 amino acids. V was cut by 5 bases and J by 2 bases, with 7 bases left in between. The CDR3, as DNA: TGTGCCAGCAGCTTCGGGACCTACGAGCAGTACTTC. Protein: CASSFGTYEQYF.

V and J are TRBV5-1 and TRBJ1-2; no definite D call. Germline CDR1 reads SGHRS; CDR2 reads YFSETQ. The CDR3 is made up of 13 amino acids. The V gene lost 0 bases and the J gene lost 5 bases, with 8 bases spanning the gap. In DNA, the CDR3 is TGCGCCAGCAGCTTGGACGACGGGTATGGCTACACCTTC. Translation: CASSLDDGYGYTF.

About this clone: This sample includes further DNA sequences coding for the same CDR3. CDR3 amino acids: CASSSLDNEQFF. CDR3 sequence (DNA): TGTGCCAGCAGCTCCCTGGACAATGAGCAGTTCTTC. V gene TRBV11-3 combines with J gene TRBJ2-1; no clear D. The length of the CDR3 is 12 residues. Germline V gene sequence: CDR1 SGHNT, CDR2 YENEEA. Trimming removed 4 bases from V and 5 bases from J, with 6 bases in between.

The CDR3 sequence: CASSLDTPGREKLFF. As DNA, the CDR3 is TGTGCCAGCAGCTTAGATACACCCGGGCGTGAAAAACTGTTTTTT. The rearrangement joins TRBV7-2 to TRBJ1-4; D is unresolved. Germline CDR1 is SGHTA and CDR2 is FQGNSA. Trimming took 1 base from V and 7 from J, leaving 13 bases between them. CDR3 size: 15 residues.

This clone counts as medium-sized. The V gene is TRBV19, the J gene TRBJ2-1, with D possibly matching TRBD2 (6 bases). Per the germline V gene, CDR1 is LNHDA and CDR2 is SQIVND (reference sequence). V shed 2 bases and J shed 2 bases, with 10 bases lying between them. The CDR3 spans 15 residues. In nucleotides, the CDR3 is TGTGCCAGTAGTATAACGGGAGAAGCCTACAATGAGCAGTTCTTC. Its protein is CASSITGEAYNEQFF.

CDR3 in DNA: TGTGCCAGCAGCTTAGCCCCCGGGGCAGCGCGGAGCACCTACGAGCAGTACTTC. It specifies CASSLAPGAARSTYEQYF. This chain joins TRBV7-8 and TRBJ2-7, with D perhaps being TRBD1 or TRBD2 (5 bases each). CDR1 SGHVS and CDR2 FQNEAQ come from the germline V gene. Trimming took off 0 bases at V and 2 bases at J, with 20 bases between the two ends. The length of the CDR3 is 18 residues.

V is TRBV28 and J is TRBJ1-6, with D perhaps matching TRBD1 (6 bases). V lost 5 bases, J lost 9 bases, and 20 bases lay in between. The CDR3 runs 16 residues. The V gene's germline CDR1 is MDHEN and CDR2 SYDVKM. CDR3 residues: CASSPRGQGESSPLHF. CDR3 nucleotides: TGTGCCAGCAGTCCCCGGGGGCAGGGAGAAAGTTCACCCCTCCACTTT.

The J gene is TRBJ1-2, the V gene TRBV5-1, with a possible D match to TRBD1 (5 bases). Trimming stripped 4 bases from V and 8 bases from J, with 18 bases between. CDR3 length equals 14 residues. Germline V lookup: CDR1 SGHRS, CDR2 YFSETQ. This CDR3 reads CASSTLGQEGGYTF. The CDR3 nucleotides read TGCGCCAGCAGCACATTGGGGCAGGAAGGGGGCTACACCTTC. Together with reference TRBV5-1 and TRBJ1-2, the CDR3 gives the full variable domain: KAGVTQTPRYLIKTRGQQVTLSCSPISGHRSVSWYQQTPGQGLQFLFEYFSETQRNKGNFPGRFSGRQFSNSRSEMNVSTLELGDSALYLCASSTLGQEGGYTFGSGTRLTVV.

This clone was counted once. This CDR3 is CAWSRGRTNTEAFF. CDR3 in DNA: TGTGCCTGGAGTAGGGGCAGGACGAACACTGAAGCTTTCTTT. The chain carries TRBV30 and TRBJ1-1, with TRBD1 as a possible D gene (5 bases). Germline V gene lookup returns CDR1 GTSNPN and CDR2 SVGIG (reference sequence). Trimming pared 2 bases from V and 1 base from J, leaving 11 bases between. The CDR3 loop spans 14 amino acids.

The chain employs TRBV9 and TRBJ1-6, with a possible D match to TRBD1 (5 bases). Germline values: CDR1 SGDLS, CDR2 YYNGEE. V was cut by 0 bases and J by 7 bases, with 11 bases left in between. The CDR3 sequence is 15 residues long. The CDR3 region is CASSVVGDGNSPLHF. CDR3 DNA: TGTGCCAGCAGCGTAGTCGGGGACGGAAATTCACCCCTCCACTTT.

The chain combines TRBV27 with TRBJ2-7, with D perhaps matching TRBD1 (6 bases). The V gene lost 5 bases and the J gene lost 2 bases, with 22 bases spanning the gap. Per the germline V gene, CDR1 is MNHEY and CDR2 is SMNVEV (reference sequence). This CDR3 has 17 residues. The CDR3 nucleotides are TGTGCCAGCAGTCTTTACCGATCCGGGACATTCGCCTACGAGCAGTACTTC. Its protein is CASSLYRSGTFAYEQYF.

The CDR3 sequence: CASSFQVPAYEQYF. The CDR3 DNA follows: TGTGCCAGCAGTTTCCAGGTGCCCGCCTACGAGCAGTACTTC. The chain employs TRBV6-5 and TRBJ2-7; D not certain. The CDR3 loop spans 14 amino acids. Trimming shortened V by 4 bases and J by 2 bases, and 12 bases separated the two germline ends. CDR1 and CDR2 from the germline V gene are MNHEY and SVGAGI.